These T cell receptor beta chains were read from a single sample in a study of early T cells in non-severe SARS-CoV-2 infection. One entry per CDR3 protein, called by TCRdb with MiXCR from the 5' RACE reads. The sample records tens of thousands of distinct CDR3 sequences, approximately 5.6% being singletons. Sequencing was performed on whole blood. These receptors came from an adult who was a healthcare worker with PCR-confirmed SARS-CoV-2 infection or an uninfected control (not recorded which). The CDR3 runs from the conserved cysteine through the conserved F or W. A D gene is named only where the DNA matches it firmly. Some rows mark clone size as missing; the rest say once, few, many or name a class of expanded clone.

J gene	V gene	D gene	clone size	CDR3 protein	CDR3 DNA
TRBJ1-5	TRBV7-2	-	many	CASSSDMGVGPQHF	TGTGCCAGCAGCTCGGACATGGGGGTAGGGCCCCAGCATTTT
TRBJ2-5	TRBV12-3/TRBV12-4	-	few	CASSLGGAGQETQYF	TGTGCCAGCAGTTTAGGGGGGGCAGGCCAAGAGACCCAGTACTTC
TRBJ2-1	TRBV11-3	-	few	CASSLTQWGTQFF	TGTGCCAGCAGCTTAACCCAGTGGGGGACGCAGTTCTTC
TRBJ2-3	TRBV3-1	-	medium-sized	CASSLSDGDTQYF	TGTGCCAGCAGCCTTTCCGACGGGGATACGCAGTATTTT
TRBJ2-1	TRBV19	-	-	CASSIKLLALYNEQFF	TGTGCCAGTAGTATAAAATTGCTAGCGCTGTACAATGAGCAGTTCTTC
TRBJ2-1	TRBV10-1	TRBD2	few	CATARGTSGDNEQFF	TGCGCCACCGCTCGCGGGACTAGCGGCGACAATGAGCAGTTCTTC
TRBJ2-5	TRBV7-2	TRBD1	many	CASSLDRGMETQYF	TGTGCCAGCAGCTTAGACAGGGGGATGGAGACCCAGTACTTC
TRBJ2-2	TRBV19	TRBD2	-	CASTPGGGRGELFF	TGTGCCAGTACCCCCGGGGGGGGTCGTGGGGAGCTGTTTTTT
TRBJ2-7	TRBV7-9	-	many	CASSKMGLPLYEQYF	TGTGCCAGCAGCAAAATGGGACTCCCCCTCTACGAGCAGTACTTC
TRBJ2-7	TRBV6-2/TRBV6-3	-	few	CASSYSSGSYEQYF	TGTGCCAGCAGTTACTCTAGCGGCTCCTACGAGCAGTACTTC
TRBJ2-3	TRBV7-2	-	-	CASSPGTSTDTQYF	TGTGCCAGCAGCCCAGGGACTAGCACAGATACGCAGTATTTT
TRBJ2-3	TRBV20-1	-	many	CSARPRVTDTQYF	TGCAGTGCTAGACCGCGGGTCACAGATACGCAGTATTTT
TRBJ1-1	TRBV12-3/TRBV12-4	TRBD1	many	CASRSTGGSGAFF	TGTGCCAGCAGATCTACAGGGGGGTCCGGAGCTTTCTTT
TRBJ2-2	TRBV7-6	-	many	CASGTLASANTGELFF	TGTGCCAGCGGGACTCTAGCGAGCGCAAACACCGGGGAGCTGTTTTTT
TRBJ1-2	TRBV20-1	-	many	CSARDRWAGDYGYTF	TGCAGTGCTAGAGATCGGTGGGCAGGGGACTATGGCTACACCTTC
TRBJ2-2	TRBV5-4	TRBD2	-	CASSVAGHTGELFF	TGTGCCAGCAGCGTAGCGGGACACACCGGGGAGCTGTTTTTT
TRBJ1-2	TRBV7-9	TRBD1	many	CASSPGQGYGYTF	TGTGCCAGCAGTCCGGGACAGGGTTATGGCTACACCTTC
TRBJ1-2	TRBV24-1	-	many	CATSDLNYGYTF	TGTGCCACCAGTGATTTAAACTATGGCTACACCTTC
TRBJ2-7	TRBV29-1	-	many	CSVEQGHGYEQYF	TGCAGCGTTGAACAGGGGCATGGGTACGAGCAGTACTTC
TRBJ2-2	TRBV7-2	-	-	CASSLAGMYSGELFF	TGTGCCAGCAGCTTAGCAGGGATGTATAGTGGGGAGCTGTTTTTT
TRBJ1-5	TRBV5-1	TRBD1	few	CASSRTGGNQPQHF	TGCGCCAGCAGCAGGACAGGGGGCAATCAGCCCCAGCATTTT
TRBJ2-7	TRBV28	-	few	CASSLRGLARNSYEQYF	TGTGCCAGCAGTTTGAGAGGGCTAGCGAGGAATTCCTACGAGCAGTACTTC
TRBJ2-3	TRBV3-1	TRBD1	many	CASSAGTVHTDTQYF	TGTGCCAGCAGCGCAGGGACAGTTCACACAGATACGCAGTATTTT
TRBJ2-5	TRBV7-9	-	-	CASSPGAVQETQYF	TGTGCCAGCAGCCCGGGGGCAGTTCAAGAGACCCAGTACTTC
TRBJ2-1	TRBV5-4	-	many	CASSFTEVEQFF	TGTGCCAGCAGCTTTACAGAGGTTGAGCAGTTCTTC
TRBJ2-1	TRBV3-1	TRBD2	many	CATRTSQHYNEQFF	TGTGCCACCCGGACTAGTCAACACTACAATGAGCAGTTCTTC
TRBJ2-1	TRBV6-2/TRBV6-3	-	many	CASSYRPAARSYNEQFF	TGTGCCAGCAGTTACCGCCCTGCCGCCCGCTCCTACAATGAGCAGTTCTTC
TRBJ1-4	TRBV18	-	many	CASSRSLGEKLFF	TGTGCCAGCTCACGGAGCTTGGGAGAAAAACTGTTTTTT
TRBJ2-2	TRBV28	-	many	CASSLNRPGELFF	TGTGCCAGCAGTTTAAATCGGCCCGGGGAGCTGTTTTTT
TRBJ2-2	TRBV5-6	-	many	CASSLGQGWNTGELFF	TGTGCCAGCAGCTTGGGGCAGGGGTGGAACACCGGGGAGCTGTTTTTT
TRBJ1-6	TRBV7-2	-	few	CASSSGFSPLHF	TGTGCCAGCAGCTCGGGCTTCTCACCCCTCCACTTT
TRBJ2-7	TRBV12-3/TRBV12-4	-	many	CASSSVAGSSYEQYF	TGTGCCAGCAGCTCAGTCGCGGGGAGCTCCTACGAGCAGTACTTC